The rows below give T cell receptor beta chains drawn from one sample of a study of T cells in Graves' hyperthyroidism and ophthalmopathy. MiXCR, run by TCRdb on the multiplex PCR reads, gives a single entry per CDR3 protein. The sample carries about 840,000 distinct CDR3 sequences, about 38% recorded once. Sequencing was performed on blood. The origin of the receptors is a man between 18 and 35 years old with Graves' hyperthyroidism. Each CDR3 is given with its conserved first and last residue. D genes are given only for firm matches. Part of the rows lack a size; the others show once, few, many or a class for expanded clones.

clone_size: many; j_call: TRBJ1-6; v_call: TRBV20-1; d_call: TRBD1; cdr3_nt: TGCAGTGCTCGGACAGGGGGCTCGTCCGGTTCACCCCTCCACTTT; cdr3_aa: CSARTGGSSGSPLHF
clone_size: few; j_call: TRBJ2-7; v_call: TRBV15; d_call: -; cdr3_nt: TGTGCCACCCAAGAATCCGGGACAAGGGCCTACGAGCAGTACTTC; cdr3_aa: CATQESGTRAYEQYF
clone_size: -; j_call: TRBJ2-6; v_call: TRBV5-1; d_call: TRBD1; cdr3_nt: TGCGCCAGCAGCTTGGCTGGACAGGGCCTATTCTTTCCCTCTGGGGCCAACGTCCTGACTTTC; cdr3_aa: CASSLAGQGLFFPSGANVLTF
clone_size: -; j_call: TRBJ2-5; v_call: TRBV7-9; d_call: TRBD1; cdr3_nt: TGTGCCAGCAGCTTATCCAGGACAGGGATTAGAGAGACCCAGTACTTC; cdr3_aa: CASSLSRTGIRETQYF
clone_size: -; j_call: TRBJ1-5; v_call: TRBV20-1; d_call: -; cdr3_nt: TGCAGTGCTAGAGAGTCAGCCTATAGCAATCAGCCCCAGCATTTT; cdr3_aa: CSARESAYSNQPQHF
clone_size: many; j_call: TRBJ2-7; v_call: TRBV2; d_call: TRBD2; cdr3_nt: TGTGCCAGCAGTCCACGGACTAGCGGGGCCTACGAGCAGTACTTC; cdr3_aa: CASSPRTSGAYEQYF
clone_size: -; j_call: TRBJ1-5; v_call: TRBV24-1; d_call: -; cdr3_nt: TGTGCCACCAGTACCAGGGATGCAGGCAATCAGCCCCAGCATTTT; cdr3_aa: CATSTRDAGNQPQHF
clone_size: many; j_call: TRBJ1-1; v_call: TRBV24-1; d_call: -; cdr3_nt: TGTGCCACCAGTGATTTAGGCCAGGCCTCGGTGGCTTTCTTT; cdr3_aa: CATSDLGQASVAFF
clone_size: -; j_call: TRBJ1-1; v_call: TRBV12-3/TRBV12-4; d_call: -; cdr3_nt: TGTGCCAGCAGCAACAGGGAATGGGCTGAAGCTTTCTTT; cdr3_aa: CASSNREWAEAFF
clone_size: few; j_call: TRBJ1-4; v_call: TRBV7-8; d_call: -; cdr3_nt: TGTGCCAGCAGCTTAGAAAGGGGAAATAATGAAAAACTGTTTTTT; cdr3_aa: CASSLERGNNEKLFF
clone_size: few; j_call: TRBJ2-7; v_call: TRBV5-1; d_call: -; cdr3_nt: TGCGCCAGCAGCTTTACGGCAGGTTTTTTTTACGAGCAGTACTTC; cdr3_aa: CASSFTAGFFYEQYF
clone_size: few; j_call: TRBJ2-7; v_call: TRBV20-1; d_call: -; cdr3_nt: TGCAGTGCTAGAGATCACACCTCCTACGAGCAGTACTTC; cdr3_aa: CSARDHTSYEQYF
clone_size: -; j_call: TRBJ2-7; v_call: TRBV7-9; d_call: TRBD2; cdr3_nt: TGCGCCAGCAGACCGAACCTAGCGGATTCCTACGAGCAGTACTTC; cdr3_aa: CASRPNLADSYEQYF